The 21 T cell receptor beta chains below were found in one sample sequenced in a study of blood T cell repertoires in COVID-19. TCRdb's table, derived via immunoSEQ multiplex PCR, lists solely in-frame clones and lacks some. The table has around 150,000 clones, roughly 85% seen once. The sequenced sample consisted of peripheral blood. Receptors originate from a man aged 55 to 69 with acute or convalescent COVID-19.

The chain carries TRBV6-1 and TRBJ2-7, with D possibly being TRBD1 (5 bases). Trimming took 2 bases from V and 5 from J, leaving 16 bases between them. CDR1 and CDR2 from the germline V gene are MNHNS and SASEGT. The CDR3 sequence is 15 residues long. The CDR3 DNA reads TGTGCCAGCAGTGAATATAGACAGCTTGGCGACGAGCAGTACTTC. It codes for CASSEYRQLGDEQYF.

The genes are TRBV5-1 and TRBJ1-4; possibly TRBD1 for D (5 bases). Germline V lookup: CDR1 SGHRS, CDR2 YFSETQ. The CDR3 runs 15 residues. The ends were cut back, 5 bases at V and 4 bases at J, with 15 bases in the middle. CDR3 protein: CASSRNTGLNEKLFF. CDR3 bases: TGCGCCAGCAGTCGAAACACAGGTCTTAATGAAAAACTGTTTTTT.

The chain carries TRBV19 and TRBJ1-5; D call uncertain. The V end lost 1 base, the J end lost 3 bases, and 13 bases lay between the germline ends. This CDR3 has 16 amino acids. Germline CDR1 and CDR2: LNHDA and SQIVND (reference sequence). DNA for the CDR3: TGTGCCAGTAGTATAGTGGGCAGTCCCCTCAATCAGCCCCAGCATTTT. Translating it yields CASSIVGSPLNQPQHF.

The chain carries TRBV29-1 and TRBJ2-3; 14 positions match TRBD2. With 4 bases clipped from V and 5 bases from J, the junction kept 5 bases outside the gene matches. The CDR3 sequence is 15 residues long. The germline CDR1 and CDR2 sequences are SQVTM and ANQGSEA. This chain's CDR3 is CSVGGLAGAGDTQYF. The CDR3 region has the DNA TGCAGCGTTGGGGGACTAGCGGGAGCGGGAGATACGCAGTATTTT.

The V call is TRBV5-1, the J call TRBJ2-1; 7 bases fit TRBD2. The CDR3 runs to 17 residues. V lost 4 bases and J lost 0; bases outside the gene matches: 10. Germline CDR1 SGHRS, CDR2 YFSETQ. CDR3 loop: CASSPAGALPSYNEQFF. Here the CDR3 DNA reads TGCGCCAGCAGCCCCGCGGGAGCCCTCCCCTCCTACAATGAGCAGTTCTTC.

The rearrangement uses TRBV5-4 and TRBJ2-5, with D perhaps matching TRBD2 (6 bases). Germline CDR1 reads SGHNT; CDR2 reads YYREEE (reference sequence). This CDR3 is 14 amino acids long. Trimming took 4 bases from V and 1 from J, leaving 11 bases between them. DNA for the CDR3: TGTGCCAGCAGCCACGGGACTGTCCAAGAGACCCAGTACTTC. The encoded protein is CASSHGTVQETQYF. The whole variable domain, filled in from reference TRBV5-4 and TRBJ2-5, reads ETGVTQSPTHLIKTRGQQVTLRCSSQSGHNTVSWYQQALGQGPQFIFQYYREEENGRGNFPPRFSGLQFPNYSSELNVNALELDDSALYLCASSHGTVQETQYFGPGTRLLVL.

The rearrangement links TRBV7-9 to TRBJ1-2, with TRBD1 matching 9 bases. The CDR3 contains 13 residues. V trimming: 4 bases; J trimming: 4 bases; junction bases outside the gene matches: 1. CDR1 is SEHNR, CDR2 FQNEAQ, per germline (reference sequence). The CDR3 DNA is TGTGCCAGCAGCTGGACAGGGGTCTATGGCTACACCTTC. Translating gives CASSWTGVYGYTF.

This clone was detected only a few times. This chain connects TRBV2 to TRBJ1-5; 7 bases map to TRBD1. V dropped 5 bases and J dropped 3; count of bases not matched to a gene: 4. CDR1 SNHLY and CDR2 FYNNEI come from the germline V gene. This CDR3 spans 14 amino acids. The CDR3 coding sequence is TGTGCCAGCAGTTTAGGGGGCGTCAATCAGCCCCAGCATTTT. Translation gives CASSLGGVNQPQHF.

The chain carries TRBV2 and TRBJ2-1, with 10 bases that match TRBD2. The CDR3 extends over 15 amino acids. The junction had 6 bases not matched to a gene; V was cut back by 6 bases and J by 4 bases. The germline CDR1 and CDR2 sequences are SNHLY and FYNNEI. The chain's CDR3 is CASRAQREGYNEQFF. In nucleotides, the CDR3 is TGTGCCAGCAGGGCGCAGCGGGAGGGATACAATGAGCAGTTCTTC.

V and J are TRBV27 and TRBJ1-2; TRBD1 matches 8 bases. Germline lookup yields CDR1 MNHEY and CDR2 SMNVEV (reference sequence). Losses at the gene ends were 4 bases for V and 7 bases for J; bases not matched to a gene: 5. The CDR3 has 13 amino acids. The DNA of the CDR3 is TGTGCCAGCAGTTACCGGGACAGGTCTGGCTACACCTTC. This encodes CASSYRDRSGYTF.

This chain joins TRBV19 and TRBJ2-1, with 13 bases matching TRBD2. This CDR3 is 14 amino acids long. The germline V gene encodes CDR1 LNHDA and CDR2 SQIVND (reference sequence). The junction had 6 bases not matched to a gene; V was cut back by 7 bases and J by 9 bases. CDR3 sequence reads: CASTLAGGPVEQFF. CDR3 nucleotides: TGTGCCAGTACACTAGCGGGAGGGCCGGTTGAGCAGTTCTTC.

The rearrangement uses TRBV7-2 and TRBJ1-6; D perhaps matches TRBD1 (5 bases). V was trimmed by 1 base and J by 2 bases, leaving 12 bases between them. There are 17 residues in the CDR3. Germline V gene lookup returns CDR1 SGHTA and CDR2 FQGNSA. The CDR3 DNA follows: TGTGCCAGCAGCTTAGTCTCAGGGTCGGCCTATAATTCACCCCTCCACTTT. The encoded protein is CASSLVSGSAYNSPLHF.

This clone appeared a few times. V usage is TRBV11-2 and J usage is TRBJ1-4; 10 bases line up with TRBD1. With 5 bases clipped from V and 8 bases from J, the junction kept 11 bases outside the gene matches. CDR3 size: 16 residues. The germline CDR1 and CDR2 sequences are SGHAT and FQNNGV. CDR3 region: CASSQPGTGDQEKLFF. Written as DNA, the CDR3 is TGTGCCAGCAGCCAACCCGGGACAGGGGATCAGGAAAAACTGTTTTTT.

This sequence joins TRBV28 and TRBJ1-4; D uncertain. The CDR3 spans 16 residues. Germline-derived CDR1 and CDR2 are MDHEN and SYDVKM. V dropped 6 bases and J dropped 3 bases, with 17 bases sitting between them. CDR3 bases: TGTGCCAGCAGCCTCTACCCGATCGGGGCTAATGAAAAACTGTTTTTT. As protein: CASSLYPIGANEKLFF.

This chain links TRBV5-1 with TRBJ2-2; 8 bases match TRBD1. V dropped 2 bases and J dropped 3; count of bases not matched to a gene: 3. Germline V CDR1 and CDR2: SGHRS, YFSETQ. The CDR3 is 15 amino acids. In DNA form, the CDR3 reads TGCGCCAGCAGCTTTCAGGGGGCGGACACCGGGGAGCTGTTTTTT. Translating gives CASSFQGADTGELFF.

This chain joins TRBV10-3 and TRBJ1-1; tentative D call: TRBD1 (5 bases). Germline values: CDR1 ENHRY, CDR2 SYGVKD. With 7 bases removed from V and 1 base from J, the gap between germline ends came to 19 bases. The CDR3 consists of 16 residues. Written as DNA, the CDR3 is TGTGCCATCACCACCAATCCAGGGATCCCGAACACTGAAGCTTTCTTT. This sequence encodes CAITTNPGIPNTEAFF.

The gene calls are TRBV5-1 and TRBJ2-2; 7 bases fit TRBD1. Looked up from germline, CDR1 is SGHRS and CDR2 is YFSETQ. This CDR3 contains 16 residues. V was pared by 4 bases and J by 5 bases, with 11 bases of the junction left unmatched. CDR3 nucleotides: TGCGCCAGCAGCGGCGACAGGGAAAGAATGACCGGGGAGCTGTTTTTT. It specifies CASSGDRERMTGELFF.

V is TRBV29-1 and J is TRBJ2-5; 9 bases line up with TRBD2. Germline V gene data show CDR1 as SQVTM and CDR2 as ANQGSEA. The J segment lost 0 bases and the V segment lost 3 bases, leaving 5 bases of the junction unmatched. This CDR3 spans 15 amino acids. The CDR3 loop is CSVDRLAGYQETQYF. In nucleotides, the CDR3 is TGCAGCGTTGACCGCCTAGCGGGGTACCAAGAGACCCAGTACTTC.

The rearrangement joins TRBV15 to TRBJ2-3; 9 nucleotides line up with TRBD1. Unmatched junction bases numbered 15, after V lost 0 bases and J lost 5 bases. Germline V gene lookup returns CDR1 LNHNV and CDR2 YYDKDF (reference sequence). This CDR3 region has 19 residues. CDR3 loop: CATSRDYRTTGGRKDTQYF. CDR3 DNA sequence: TGTGCCACCAGCAGAGATTACCGGACAACAGGGGGCCGGAAAGATACGCAGTATTTT.

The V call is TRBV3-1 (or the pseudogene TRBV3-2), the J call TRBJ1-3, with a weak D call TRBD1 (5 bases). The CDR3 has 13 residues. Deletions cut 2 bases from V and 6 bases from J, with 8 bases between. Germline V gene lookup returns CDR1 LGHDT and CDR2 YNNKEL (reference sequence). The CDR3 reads CASSQQGLNTIYF. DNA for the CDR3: TGTGCCAGCAGCCAACAGGGCTTAAACACCATATATTTT.

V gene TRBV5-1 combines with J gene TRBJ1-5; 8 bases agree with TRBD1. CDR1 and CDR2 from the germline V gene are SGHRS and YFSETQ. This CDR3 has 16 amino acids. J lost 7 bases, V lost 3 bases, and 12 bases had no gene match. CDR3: CASSSQGQGREQPQHF. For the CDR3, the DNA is TGCGCCAGCAGCTCCCAAGGACAGGGTCGGGAACAGCCCCAGCATTTT.